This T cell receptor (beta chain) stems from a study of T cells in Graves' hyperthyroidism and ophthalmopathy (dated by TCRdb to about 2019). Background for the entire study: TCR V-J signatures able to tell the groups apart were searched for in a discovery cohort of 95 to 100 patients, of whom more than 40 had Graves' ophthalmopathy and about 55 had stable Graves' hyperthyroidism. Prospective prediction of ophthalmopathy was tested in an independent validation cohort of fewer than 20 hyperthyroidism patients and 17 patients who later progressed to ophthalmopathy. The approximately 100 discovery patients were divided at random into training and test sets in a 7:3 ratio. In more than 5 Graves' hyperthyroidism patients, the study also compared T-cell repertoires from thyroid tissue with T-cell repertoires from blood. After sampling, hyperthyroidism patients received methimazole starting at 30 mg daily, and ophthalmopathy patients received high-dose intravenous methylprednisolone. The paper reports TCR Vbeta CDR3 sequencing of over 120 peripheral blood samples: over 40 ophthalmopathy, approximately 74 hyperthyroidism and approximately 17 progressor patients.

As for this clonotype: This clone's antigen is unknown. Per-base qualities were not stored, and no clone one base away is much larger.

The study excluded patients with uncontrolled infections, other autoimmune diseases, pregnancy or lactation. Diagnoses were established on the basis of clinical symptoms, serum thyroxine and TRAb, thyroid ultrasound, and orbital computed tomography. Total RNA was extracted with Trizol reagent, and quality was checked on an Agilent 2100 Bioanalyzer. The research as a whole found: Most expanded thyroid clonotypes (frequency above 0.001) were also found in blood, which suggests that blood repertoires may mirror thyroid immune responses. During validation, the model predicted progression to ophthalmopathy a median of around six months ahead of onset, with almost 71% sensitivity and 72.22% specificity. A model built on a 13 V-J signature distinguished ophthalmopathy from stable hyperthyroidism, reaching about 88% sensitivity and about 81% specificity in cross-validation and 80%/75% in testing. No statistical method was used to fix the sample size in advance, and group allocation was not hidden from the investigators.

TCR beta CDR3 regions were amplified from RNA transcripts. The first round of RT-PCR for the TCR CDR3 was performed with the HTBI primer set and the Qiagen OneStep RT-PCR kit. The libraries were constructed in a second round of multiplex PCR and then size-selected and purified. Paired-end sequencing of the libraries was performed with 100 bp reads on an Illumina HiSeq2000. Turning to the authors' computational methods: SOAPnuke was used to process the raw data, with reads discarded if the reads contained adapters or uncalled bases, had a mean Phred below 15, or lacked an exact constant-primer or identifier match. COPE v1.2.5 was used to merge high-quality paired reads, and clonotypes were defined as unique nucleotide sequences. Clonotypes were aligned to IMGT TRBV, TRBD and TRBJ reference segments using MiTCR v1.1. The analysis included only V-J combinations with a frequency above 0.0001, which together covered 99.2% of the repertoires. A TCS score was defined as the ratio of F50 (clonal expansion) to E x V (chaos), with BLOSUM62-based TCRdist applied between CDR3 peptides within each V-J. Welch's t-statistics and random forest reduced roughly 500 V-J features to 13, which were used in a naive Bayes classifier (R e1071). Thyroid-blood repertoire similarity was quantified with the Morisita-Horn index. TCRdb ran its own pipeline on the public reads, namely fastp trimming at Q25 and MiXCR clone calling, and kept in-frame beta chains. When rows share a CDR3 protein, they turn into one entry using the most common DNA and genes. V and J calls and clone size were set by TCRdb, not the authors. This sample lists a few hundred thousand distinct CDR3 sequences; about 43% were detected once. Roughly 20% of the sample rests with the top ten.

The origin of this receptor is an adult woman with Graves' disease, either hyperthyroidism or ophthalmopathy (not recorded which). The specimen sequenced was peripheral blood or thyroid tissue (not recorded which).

For the CDR3, the sequence is CATIAGGGYTF. The nucleotide sequence is given as TGCGCCACCATAGCGGGGGGGGGCTACACCTTC. The chain uses TRBV10-2 and TRBJ1-2; the D segment could be TRBD1, given 5 matching bases. CDR1 and CDR2 (WSHSY, SAAADI) derive from the germline V gene. The trim is 10 bases for V and 8 bases for J, with a gap of 14 bases between the germline ends. Its CDR3 holds 11 amino acids, cysteine through phenylalanine. Only the CDR3 part of the read is kept: 33 bases, read in frame from the first base.